What follows are 7 T cell receptor beta chains derived from one specimen sequenced in a study of T cell responses to AZD1222 COVID-19 vaccine. Assay used: immunoSEQ multiplex PCR; TCRdb lists only in-frame clones, some missing. The sample holds about 110,000 clones, roughly four fifths seen once. This material consisted of peripheral blood, taken on day 0 of AZD1222 vaccination. Receptor source: an adult in good health.

The chain carries TRBV7-2 and TRBJ2-7; unclear D gene. The germline CDR1 and CDR2 sequences are SGHTA and FQGNSA. With 1 base removed from V and 4 bases from J, the gap between germline ends came to 8 bases. The CDR3 runs 13 residues. The CDR3 DNA follows: TGTGCCAGCAGCTTAGTTCTACGTTACGAGCAGTACTTC. Its translation: CASSLVLRYEQYF.

This clone was seen a handful of times. V gene TRBV7-2 combines with J gene TRBJ1-6; D might be TRBD1 (5 bases). Trimming pared 0 bases from V and 0 bases from J, leaving 15 bases between. Germline-derived CDR1 and CDR2 are SGHTA and FQGNSA. The CDR3 has 19 residues. The CDR3 DNA is TGTGCCAGCAGCTTAGCGCGCCCGGGACTGAGCTCCTATAATTCACCCCTCCACTTT. It codes for CASSLARPGLSSYNSPLHF.

The CDR3 is CASSNSPGQVNTGELFF. CDR3 coding DNA: TGTGCCAGCAGCAATTCTCCGGGACAGGTGAACACCGGGGAGCTGTTTTTT. This chain links TRBV5-4 with TRBJ2-2, with TRBD1 matching over 8 bases. Germline loops: CDR1 SGHNT, CDR2 YYREEE (reference sequence). The CDR3 covers 17 residues. V lost 4 bases, J lost 1 base, and 9 bases stayed unmatched.

This chain connects TRBV7-8 to TRBJ1-3; D not certain. The CDR3 spans 16 residues. Germline CDR1 and CDR2: SGHVS and FQNEAQ. Trimming cost V 1 base and J 0 bases, with 10 bases left between them. For the CDR3, the DNA is TGTGCCAGCAGCTTAGGCCAGCCAGCCTCTGGAAACACCATATATTTT. It codes for CASSLGQPASGNTIYF.

This clone was detected once. The rearrangement uses TRBV29-1 and TRBJ1-2; D might be TRBD1 (6 bases). V lost 2 bases and J 6 bases, leaving 13 bases between the germline ends. Germline CDR1 reads SQVTM; CDR2 reads ANQGSEA. The CDR3 extends over 13 amino acids. The CDR3 nucleotides are TGCAGCGTTGAAAACAGGGAACTGGATGGCTACACCTTC. It yields the protein CSVENRELDGYTF.

The V call is TRBV27, the J call TRBJ1-5; no definite D call. There are 14 residues in the CDR3. With 8 bases removed from V and 4 bases from J, the gap between germline ends came to 15 bases. Germline-derived CDR1 and CDR2 are MNHEY and SMNVEV (reference sequence). CDR3 loop: CASSPYRGNQPQHF. The DNA for the CDR3 is TGTGCCAGCTCACCCTACAGAGGGAATCAGCCCCAGCATTTT.

The genes are TRBV18 and TRBJ2-7, with D possibly being TRBD1 (5 bases). The CDR3 is 13 amino acids. Trimming took off 6 bases at V and 5 bases at J, with 14 bases between the two ends. CDR1 and CDR2 (germline): KGHSH, LQKENI. The CDR3 DNA follows: TGTGCCAGCTCTCCCGACAGACTCGACGAGCAGTACTTC. Translating it yields CASSPDRLDEQYF.